One and the same sample provided the 2 T cell receptor beta chains below, sequenced in a study of regulatory T cells in long-lasting Graves disease. Arm-PCR of CDR3 regions and iRepertoire HTBI primers were used to build TCR beta libraries. TCRdb used MiXCR to reprocess the multiplex PCR reads, holding one entry per CDR3 protein. The table lists fewer than 400,000 distinct CDR3 sequences, roughly 18% of them singletons, with more than 35% in the top ten. Time point indicated: newly diagnosed GD, antithyroid drugs for less than 3 months. After RNA was extracted from PBMCs, the TCR library was made from it. This specimen was peripheral blood mononuclear cells (PBMCs), taken at new diagnosis, from a patient treated with antithyroid drugs. The receptors originated from a female donor with Graves disease.

V and J are TRBV27 and TRBJ1-6, with D possibly being TRBD1 (5 bases). Germline values: CDR1 MNHEY, CDR2 SMNVEV (reference sequence). The CDR3 runs 14 residues. The germline V and J ends were trimmed by 5 bases and 9 bases, with 14 bases remaining between them. The CDR3 coding sequence is TGTGCCAGCAGTGCAGGGCAGGGCATTTCACCCCTCCACTTT. This translates into CASSAGQGISPLHF.

This clonotype was observed many times. The V gene is TRBV14, the J gene TRBJ2-7; maybe TRBD2 (6 bases). The CDR3 spans 15 residues. The V gene's germline CDR1 is SGHDN and CDR2 FVKESK. V was shortened by 1 base and J by 2 bases, with 12 bases between the two germline ends. CDR3 protein: CASSQVGGRTYEQYF. The CDR3 DNA follows: TGTGCCAGCAGCCAAGTCGGAGGGAGGACCTACGAGCAGTACTTC.